Listed below are T cell receptor beta chains from one sample, sequenced in a study of shared clonotypes between healthy human individuals. Using immunoSEQ multiplex PCR, the repertoire was profiled, and TCRdb retains in-frame clones only, with some absent. In the table there are fewer than 550,000 clones, over 75% of which are singletons. Sequencing input: PBMCs. These receptors all stem from a middle-aged woman in good health. Some clones in this sample may be carry-over from other donors' samples. CDR3s include the opening cysteine and the closing phenylalanine or tryptophan. The D gene is left open where the match is weak. The listing skips clone size in some rows; elsewhere it reads once, few, many or a size class.

TGCGCCAGCAGCTCAACTGGACTAGCGGGAGACGAGCAGTACTTC	CASSSTGLAGDEQYF	NA	TRBD2	TRBJ2-7	TRBV5-1
TGTGCCAGCAGTGAATTCATTTTAGGGACAGTGGGTTACTTC	CASSEFILGTVGYF	NA	TRBD1	TRBJ2-7	TRBV6-1
TGCGCCAGTACGACGGAGGGGGGTACCGGGGAGCTGTTTTTT	CASTTEGGTGELFF	few	NA	TRBJ2-2	TRBV4-1
TGTGCCAGCAGTTTGGACAGGGCGAGCACTGAAGCTTTCTTT	CASSLDRASTEAFF	NA	TRBD1	TRBJ1-1	TRBV2
TGTGCCATCAGCCCGACAGGATTTAACTATGGCTACACCTTC	CAISPTGFNYGYTF	few	NA	TRBJ1-2	TRBV10-3
TGTGCCAGCAGCTTAGATCCACGGAGAAACACTGAAGCTTTCTTT	CASSLDPRRNTEAFF	NA	NA	TRBJ1-1	TRBV11-2
TGTGCCAGCAGTTTATTTGGCCGGGCCGGGGAGCTGTTTTTT	CASSLFGRAGELFF	NA	NA	TRBJ2-2	TRBV27
TGTGCCAGCTCACCATATCAGGGAGGTTGGGAGACCCAGTACTTC	CASSPYQGGWETQYF	NA	NA	TRBJ2-5	TRBV18
TGTGCCAGTAGTCCCCAGGGGGCGGAGGAGACCCAGTACTTC	CASSPQGAEETQYF	NA	TRBD1	TRBJ2-5	TRBV19
TGTGCCAGCTCATCGGCAGGGGGTGACACTGAAGCTTTCTTT	CASSSAGGDTEAFF	NA	TRBD1	TRBJ1-1	TRBV18
TGCGCCAGCAGCACTAGCGGGAGTAAAGATACGCAGTATTTT	CASSTSGSKDTQYF	NA	TRBD2	TRBJ2-3	TRBV5-1
TGTGCCCGCGGATCCGGAAACACCATATATTTT	CARGSGNTIYF	NA	NA	TRBJ1-3	TRBV30
TGTGCCAGCACCGGGACTAGAGGCACCGGGGAGCTGTTTTTT	CASTGTRGTGELFF	NA	TRBD2	TRBJ2-2	TRBV28
TGCGCCAGCAGCCCGTCGGGACAAGGGTCCGGGGAGCTGTTTTTT	CASSPSGQGSGELFF	NA	NA	TRBJ2-2	TRBV5-1
TGTGCCAGTAGCCCACTTGACAGGGCCAACACCGGGGAGCTGTTTTTT	CASSPLDRANTGELFF	NA	TRBD1	TRBJ2-2	TRBV19
TGTGCCACCAGCGATGGGTGGATTAATAAGCAGTACTTC	CATSDGWINKQYF	NA	NA	TRBJ2-7	TRBV15
TGTGCCAGCTCACCGGATAGGTACAGAGATACGCAGTATTTT	CASSPDRYRDTQYF	NA	NA	TRBJ2-3	TRBV18
TGCAGCGTTGAAGAAGCTAACTATGGCTACACCTTC	CSVEEANYGYTF	NA	NA	TRBJ1-2	TRBV29-1
TGCGCCAGCAGCCTAAGCGGGAGGAGGACAGATACGCAGTATTTT	CASSLSGRRTDTQYF	NA	TRBD2	TRBJ2-3	TRBV5-1
TGTGCCAGCAGCTGGTCGGACAGGGGGTATAATTCACCCCTCCACTTT	CASSWSDRGYNSPLHF	few	TRBD1	TRBJ1-6	TRBV11-2
TGTGCCAGCAGCCCATCGGGACAGGGGTGGTCCAAAAACATTCAGTACTTC	CASSPSGQGWSKNIQYF	NA	TRBD1	TRBJ2-4	TRBV9
TGTGCCAGCAGCCGAATAAACATTCAGTACTTC	CASSRINIQYF	NA	NA	TRBJ2-4	TRBV11-2
TGTGCCACCCAAACGGGGACGGGACAGGGGGATTCACCCCTCCACTTT	CATQTGTGQGDSPLHF	many	TRBD1	TRBJ1-6	TRBV10-3
TGTGCCAGCAGTGACCCCGGCCGGGCGGGAGACCATGGCTACACCTTC	CASSDPGRAGDHGYTF	NA	NA	TRBJ1-2	TRBV6-1
TGTGCCTGGAGTCAACGTAGCCCCCCCAATGAGCAGTTCTTC	CAWSQRSPPNEQFF	NA	NA	TRBJ2-1	TRBV30
TGTGCCAGCAGCACGAGGCTAGCGGGAGGCGCCTACGAGCAGTACTTC	CASSTRLAGGAYEQYF	NA	TRBD2	TRBJ2-7	TRBV5-6
TGTGCCAGCAGTTACGAGAGGGAATACAATGAGCAGTTCTTC	CASSYEREYNEQFF	NA	NA	TRBJ2-1	TRBV6-5
TGTGCCAGCAGCGTAGAGCTAAACCCCTACAATGAGCAGTTCTTC	CASSVELNPYNEQFF	NA	NA	TRBJ2-1	TRBV9
TGTGCCAGCAGACATGAGACTAGCGGGCTAACCTACGAGCAGTACTTC	CASRHETSGLTYEQYF	few	TRBD2	TRBJ2-7	TRBV6-6
TGTGCCAGCAGTGAAACGGCAGGAAAGATGGTGGTTGAGCAGTACTTC	CASSETAGKMVVEQYF	once	NA	TRBJ2-7	TRBV6-1
TGCAGCGCCACAGGGGGCTCCTACGAGCAGTACTTC	CSATGGSYEQYF	NA	TRBD1	TRBJ2-7	TRBV29-1
TGTGCCTGGAGCGTCCTCGGCACCATATATTTT	CAWSVLGTIYF	NA	NA	TRBJ1-3	TRBV30